A selection of T cell receptor beta chains follows, all from one sample in a study of T cell clonotyping in hematopoietic cell transplantation. Using immunoSEQ multiplex PCR, the repertoire was profiled, and TCRdb retains in-frame clones only, with some absent. The table has around 15,000 clones, about 98% seen once. Sequencing was performed on peripheral blood mononuclear cells, taken 30 days after allogeneic stem cell transplant. The receptor set was obtained from a female patient in her fifties or sixties who had an allogeneic stem cell transplant from an unrelated donor, so T cells may come from the graft donor. Some clones in this sample may be carry-over from other donors' samples. Both conserved end residues are part of each CDR3. A D gene is named only where the DNA matches it firmly. For some rows the clone size is stated as once, few or many, or as a class when expanded; others skip it.

>-|15|-|TRBV6-1|TRBJ1-5
CASSEAWERNQPQHF
TGTGCCAGCAGTGAAGCATGGGAACGCAATCAGCCCCAGCATTTT
>-|17|-|TRBV2|TRBJ1-4
CASSRSGPSGVGEKLFF
TGTGCCAGCAGCCGGTCCGGACCGTCAGGGGTGGGTGAAAAACTGTTTTTT
>-|15|-|TRBV19|TRBJ1-4
CASSITGRFNEKLFF
TGTGCCAGTAGTATAACGGGACGGTTCAATGAAAAACTGTTTTTT
>-|15|-|TRBV5-4|TRBJ1-2
CASSFRREKNYGYTF
TGTGCCAGCAGCTTTAGGCGGGAGAAAAACTATGGCTACACCTTC
>TRBD2|16|-|TRBV7-9|TRBJ2-3
CASRGGLAGSPDTQYF
TGTGCCAGCAGGGGAGGACTAGCGGGGAGCCCAGATACGCAGTATTTT
>-|15|-|TRBV27|TRBJ1-4
CASRKGLATNEKLFF
TGTGCCAGCCGGAAAGGGCTTGCAACTAATGAAAAACTGTTTTTT
>TRBD2|12|-|TRBV7-9|TRBJ2-1
CASSLAGLGQFF
TGTGCCAGCAGTTTAGCGGGGCTCGGACAGTTCTTC
>-|13|-|TRBV19|TRBJ1-2
CASRDSPNYGYTF
TGTGCCAGTAGGGACAGCCCGAACTATGGCTACACCTTC
>TRBD1|18|-|TRBV4-2|TRBJ1-4
CASSQPGQPIATNEKLFF
TGTGCCAGCAGCCAGCCGGGACAGCCTATTGCAACTAATGAAAAACTGTTTTTT
>TRBD1|16|-|TRBV6-1|TRBJ2-7
CASSELPGQDSYEQYF
TGTGCCAGCAGTGAGCTGCCGGGACAGGATTCCTACGAGCAGTACTTC
>TRBD1|14|once|TRBV4-1|TRBJ1-1
CASRTTGANTEAFF
TGCGCCAGCAGGACGACAGGGGCGAACACTGAAGCTTTCTTT
>-|15|-|TRBV6-5|TRBJ1-2
CASSYEGSTNYGYTF
TGTGCCAGCAGTTACGAGGGATCCACCAACTATGGCTACACCTTC
>TRBD1|13|-|TRBV6-6|TRBJ1-2
CASDRQGAYGYTF
TGTGCCAGCGACCGACAGGGGGCCTATGGCTACACCTTC
>-|12|-|TRBV9|TRBJ2-2
CASSVSDGELFF
TGTGCCAGCAGCGTATCCGACGGGGAGCTGTTTTTT
>TRBD1|16|-|TRBV30|TRBJ1-1
CAWSATDRAMNTEAFF
TGTGCCTGGAGTGCAACGGACAGGGCCATGAACACTGAAGCTTTCTTT
>-|14|-|TRBV7-2|TRBJ2-1
CASSFKGGGNEQFF
TGTGCCAGCAGCTTTAAGGGGGGGGGAAATGAGCAGTTCTTC
>-|12|-|TRBV30|TRBJ2-7
CAGGPPSYEQYF
TGTGCCGGGGGACCGCCTTCCTACGAGCAGTACTTC
>-|12|-|TRBV13|TRBJ2-3
CASSLTADTQYF
TGTGCCAGCAGCTTAACCGCAGATACGCAGTATTTT
>-|12|-|TRBV9|TRBJ1-2
CASSVQPYGYTF
TGTGCCAGCAGCGTACAGCCCTATGGCTACACCTTC
>-|15|-|TRBV14|TRBJ2-3
CASSQGAFFTDTQYF
TGTGCCAGCAGCCAGGGGGCCTTTTTCACAGATACGCAGTATTTT
>TRBD2|14|-|TRBV29-1|TRBJ2-1
CSVLRSGAYNEQFF
TGCAGCGTTCTTAGGAGCGGGGCCTACAATGAGCAGTTCTTC
>-|11|-|TRBV7-9|TRBJ2-7
CASSDRVEQYF
TGTGCCAGCAGCGACAGAGTCGAGCAGTACTTC
>-|14|few|TRBV5-1|TRBJ1-3
CASSLASSGNTIYF
TGCGCCAGCAGCTTAGCGTCCTCTGGAAACACCATATATTTT
>-|13|-|TRBV5-5|TRBJ1-2
CASSFEGSYGYTF
TGTGCCAGCAGCTTTGAGGGAAGCTATGGCTACACCTTC
>-|15|-|TRBV30|TRBJ2-3
CAWSTGTGPTDTQYF
TGTGCCTGGAGTACCGGGACCGGGCCGACAGATACGCAGTATTTT
>-|13|-|TRBV6-5|TRBJ1-2
CASSYHRAYGYTF
TGTGCCAGCAGTTACCATAGGGCCTATGGCTACACCTTC
>-|12|-|TRBV5-1|TRBJ2-1
CASSLGSNEQFF
TGCGCCAGCAGCTTGGGCTCAAATGAGCAGTTCTTC
>-|13|-|TRBV7-3|TRBJ1-5
CASSTDYNQPQHF
TGTGCCAGCAGCACAGACTACAATCAGCCCCAGCATTTT
>TRBD2|16|-|TRBV7-9|TRBJ2-1
CASSLAGAGGYNEQFF
TGTGCCAGCAGCTTAGCCGGAGCGGGGGGGTACAATGAGCAGTTCTTC
>-|15|-|TRBV5-4|TRBJ1-2
CASSPKQQPLVGYTF
TGTGCCAGCAGCCCCAAGCAGCAGCCCTTGGTTGGCTACACCTTC
>-|16|-|TRBV11-2|TRBJ2-7
CASSLVFGGLSYEQYF
TGTGCCAGCAGCTTAGTATTCGGGGGCCTCTCCTACGAGCAGTACTTC
>-|12|-|TRBV19|TRBJ1-3
CASSSGAPILHF
TGTGCCAGTAGTTCCGGGGCACCAATTCTTCATTTT
>-|17|once|TRBV27|TRBJ2-1
CASSSLVRQTNGNEQFF
TGTGCCAGCAGTTCCCTCGTACGGCAGACCAACGGCAATGAGCAGTTCTTC
>-|11|-|TRBV20-1|TRBJ2-5
CSGGSQETQYF
TGCAGTGGGGGCAGCCAAGAGACCCAGTACTTC
>TRBD1|15|-|TRBV7-9|TRBJ1-2
CASRKGGAENYGYTF
TGTGCCAGTAGAAAAGGGGGCGCTGAGAACTATGGCTACACCTTC
>TRBD1|15|-|TRBV25-1|TRBJ2-1
CASSSGTGFYNEQFF
TGTGCCAGCAGCTCCGGGACAGGGTTCTACAATGAGCAGTTCTTC
>-|14|-|TRBV7-8|TRBJ1-5
CASSLQEQVQPQHF
TGTGCCAGCAGCTTACAGGAACAGGTTCAGCCCCAGCATTTT
>-|13|-|TRBV30|TRBJ2-2
CAWSVINTGELFF
TGTGCCTGGAGTGTTATTAACACCGGGGAGCTGTTTTTT
>-|15|-|TRBV5-4|TRBJ1-2
CASSLMGGRGGGYTF
TGTGCCAGCAGCTTGATGGGGGGCAGAGGTGGTGGCTACACCTTC
>TRBD1|13|-|TRBV7-2|TRBJ1-1
CASSFTGVTEAFF
TGTGCCAGCAGCTTTACAGGGGTCACTGAAGCTTTCTTT
>-|13|once|TRBV15|TRBJ1-1
CATSREGNTEAFF
TGTGCCACCAGCAGAGAAGGGAACACTGAAGCTTTCTTT
>TRBD1|14|-|TRBV6-5|TRBJ1-5
CASRDRGPNQPQHF
TGTGCCAGCAGGGACAGGGGTCCCAATCAGCCCCAGCATTTT
>-|12|-|TRBV29-1|TRBJ1-4
CSAGWANEKLFF
TGCAGCGCCGGATGGGCTAATGAAAAACTGTTTTTT
>-|14|-|TRBV6-1|TRBJ1-3
CASSRADTGNTIYF
TGTGCCAGCAGTAGGGCGGATACTGGAAACACCATATATTTT
>-|12|-|TRBV30|TRBJ1-1
CAWEQRRTEAFF
TGTGCCTGGGAACAGAGGCGGACTGAAGCTTTCTTT